This T cell receptor beta chain was observed in a study of shared clonotypes between healthy human individuals. Overall study context: The plates for each donor numbered three CD4 naive, three CD4 memory, two CD8 naive and one CD8 memory. Study-level results: In contrast to clonotypes shared by all four donors, non-shared clonotypes had lower generation probabilities. Rarefaction showed that sequencing of sorted subsets was incomplete (despite large depth).

The data were produced by immunoSEQ multiplex PCR, yet TCRdb's version contains in-frame clones alone and is incomplete. The profile shows roughly 2,000,000 clones, approximately 92% of them singletons. A note on this clone: Antigen unknown.

Terminally differentiated effector memory CD45RA+ cells were left out of the naive CD8 fraction, which was CD45RO-negative and positively selected for CCR7. Donors were Caucasian adults residing in Nashville, Tennessee, USA. Germline V gene sequence: CDR1 SGHRS, CDR2 YFSETQ. The CDR3 runs to 15 residues. The J segment lost 0 bases and the V segment lost 3 bases, leaving 6 bases of the junction unmatched. Sequencing used naive CD8+ T cells from PBMCs. The V call is TRBV5-1, the J call TRBJ2-7, with 7 bases fitting TRBD2. The clonotype was recovered from a man between 18 and 29 years old in good health. Some clones in this sample may be carry-over from other donors' samples. CDR3: CASSSEPSGSYEQYF. CDR3 nucleotide sequence: TGCGCCAGCAGCTCGGAGCCTAGCGGCTCCTACGAGCAGTACTTC.